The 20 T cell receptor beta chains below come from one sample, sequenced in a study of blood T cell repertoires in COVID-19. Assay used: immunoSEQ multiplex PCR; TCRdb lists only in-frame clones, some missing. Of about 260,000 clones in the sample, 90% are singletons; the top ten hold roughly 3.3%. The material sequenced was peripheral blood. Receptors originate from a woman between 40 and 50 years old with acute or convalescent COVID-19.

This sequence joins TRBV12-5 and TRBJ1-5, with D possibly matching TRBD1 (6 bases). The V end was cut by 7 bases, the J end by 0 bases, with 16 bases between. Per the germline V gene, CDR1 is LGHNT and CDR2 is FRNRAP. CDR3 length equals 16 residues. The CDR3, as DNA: TGTGCTAGTGCCCCAAGGACAGTTAATAGCAATCAGCCCCAGCATTTT. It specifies CASAPRTVNSNQPQHF.

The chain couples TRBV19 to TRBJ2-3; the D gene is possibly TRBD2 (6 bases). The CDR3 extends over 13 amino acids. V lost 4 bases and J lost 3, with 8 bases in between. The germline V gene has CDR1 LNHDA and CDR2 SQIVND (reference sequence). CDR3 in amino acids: CASSSGATDTQYF. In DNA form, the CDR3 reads TGTGCCAGTAGTAGCGGGGCAACAGATACGCAGTATTTT.

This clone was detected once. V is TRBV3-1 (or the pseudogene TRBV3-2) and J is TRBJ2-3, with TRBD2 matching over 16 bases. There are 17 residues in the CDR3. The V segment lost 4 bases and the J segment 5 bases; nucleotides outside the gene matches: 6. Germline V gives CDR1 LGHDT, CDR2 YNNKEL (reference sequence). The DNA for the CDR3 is TGTGCCAGCAGCCGAGGGACTAGCGGGGGGGCATTAGATACGCAGTATTTT. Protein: CASSRGTSGGALDTQYF.

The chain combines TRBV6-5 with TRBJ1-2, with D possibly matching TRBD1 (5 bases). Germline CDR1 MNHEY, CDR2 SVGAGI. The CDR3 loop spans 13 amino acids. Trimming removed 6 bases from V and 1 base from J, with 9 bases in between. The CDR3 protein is CASSATDNYGYTF. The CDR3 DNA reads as TGTGCCAGCAGCGCGACAGATAACTATGGCTACACCTTC.

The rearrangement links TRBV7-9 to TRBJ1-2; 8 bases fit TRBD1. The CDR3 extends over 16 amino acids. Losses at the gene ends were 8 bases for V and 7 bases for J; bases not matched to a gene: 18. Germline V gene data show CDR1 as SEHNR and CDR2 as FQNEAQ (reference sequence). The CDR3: CASGGGQGAKNGGYTF. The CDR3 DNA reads TGTGCCAGCGGAGGGGGGCAGGGGGCGAAAAATGGTGGCTACACCTTC.

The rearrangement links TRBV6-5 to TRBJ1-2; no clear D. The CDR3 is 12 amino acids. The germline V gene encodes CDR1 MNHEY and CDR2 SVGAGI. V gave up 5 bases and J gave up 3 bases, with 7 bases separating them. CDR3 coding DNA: TGTGCCAGCAGTCTACGGTACTATGGCTACACCTTC. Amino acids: CASSLRYYGYTF.

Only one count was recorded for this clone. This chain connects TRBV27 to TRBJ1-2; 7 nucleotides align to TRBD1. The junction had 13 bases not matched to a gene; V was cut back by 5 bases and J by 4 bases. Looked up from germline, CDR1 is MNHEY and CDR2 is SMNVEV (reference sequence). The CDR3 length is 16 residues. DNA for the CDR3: TGTGCCAGCAGTCGCAACCTATTGACAGGGACCTATGGCTACACCTTC. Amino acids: CASSRNLLTGTYGYTF.

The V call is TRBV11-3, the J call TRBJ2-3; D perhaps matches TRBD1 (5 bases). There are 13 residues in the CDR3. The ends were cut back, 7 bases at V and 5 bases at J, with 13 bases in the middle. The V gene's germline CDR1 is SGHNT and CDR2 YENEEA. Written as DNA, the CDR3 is TGTGCCAGCACGAGTGGTCAGGGAGATACGCAGTATTTT. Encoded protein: CASTSGQGDTQYF.

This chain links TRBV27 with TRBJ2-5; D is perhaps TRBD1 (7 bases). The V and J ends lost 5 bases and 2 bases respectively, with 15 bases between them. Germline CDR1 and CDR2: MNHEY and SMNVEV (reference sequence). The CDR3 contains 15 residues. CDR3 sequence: CASSQRQGGQETQYF. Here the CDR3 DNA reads TGTGCCAGCAGTCAGAGACAGGGAGGTCAAGAGACCCAGTACTTC.

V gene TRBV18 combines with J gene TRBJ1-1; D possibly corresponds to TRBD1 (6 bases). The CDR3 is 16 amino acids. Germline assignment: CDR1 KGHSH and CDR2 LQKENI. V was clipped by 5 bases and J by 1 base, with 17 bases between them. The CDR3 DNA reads TGTGCCAGCTCATCCTCTTCTCCCAGGGGGAACACTGAAGCTTTCTTT. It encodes CASSSSSPRGNTEAFF.

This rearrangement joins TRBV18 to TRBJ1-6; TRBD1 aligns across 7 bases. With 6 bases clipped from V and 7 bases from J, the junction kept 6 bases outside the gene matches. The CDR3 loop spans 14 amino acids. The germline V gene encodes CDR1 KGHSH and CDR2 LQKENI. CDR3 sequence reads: CASSPGQINSPLHF. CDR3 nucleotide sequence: TGTGCCAGCTCTCCGGGACAGATAAATTCACCCCTCCACTTT.

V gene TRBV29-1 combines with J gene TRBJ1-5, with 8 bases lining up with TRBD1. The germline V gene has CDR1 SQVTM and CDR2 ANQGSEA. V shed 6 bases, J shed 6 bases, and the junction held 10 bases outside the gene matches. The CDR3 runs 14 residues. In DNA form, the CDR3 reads TGCAGCGTCGCTACAGGGGGGAGTAGTCAGCCCCAGCATTTT. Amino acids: CSVATGGSSQPQHF.

CDR3 amino acids: CATSDSTSGVNTGELFF. CDR3 in DNA: TGTGCCACCAGTGATTCCACTAGCGGGGTGAACACCGGGGAGCTGTTTTTT. The V call is TRBV24-1, the J call TRBJ2-2, with 10 bases identical to TRBD2. Trimming cost V 2 bases and J 1 base; bases outside gene matches: 3. The CDR3 is made up of 17 amino acids. Per germline, CDR1 KGHDR and CDR2 SFDVKD.

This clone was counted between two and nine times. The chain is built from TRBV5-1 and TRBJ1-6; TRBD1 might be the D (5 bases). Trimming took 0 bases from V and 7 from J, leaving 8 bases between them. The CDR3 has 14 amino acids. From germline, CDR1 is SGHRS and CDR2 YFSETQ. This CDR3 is CASSLADRNSPLHF. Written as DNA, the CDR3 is TGCGCCAGCAGCTTGGCCGACAGAAATTCACCCCTCCACTTT.

CDR3 sequence: CASSFAGGSSGNTIYF. CDR3 nucleotides: TGCGCCAGCAGCTTCGCAGGGGGCAGTTCTGGAAACACCATATATTTT. This chain joins TRBV5-1 and TRBJ1-3; 8 nucleotides agree with TRBD1. With 2 bases clipped from V and 1 base from J, the junction kept 5 bases outside the gene matches. The CDR3 is 16 amino acids. The germline gives CDR1 SGHRS, CDR2 YFSETQ.

CDR3 sequence: CATSGQPGQGRRTEAFF. CDR3 sequence (DNA): TGTGCCACCAGTGGGCAGCCGGGACAGGGGAGGAGGACTGAAGCTTTCTTT. This chain uses TRBV24-1 with TRBJ1-1; TRBD1 aligns across 10 bases. The CDR3 spans 17 residues. Germline CDR1 reads KGHDR; CDR2 reads SFDVKD. With 5 bases clipped from V and 5 bases from J, the junction kept 13 bases outside the gene matches.

The CDR3 region is CASSSPRKDYGYTF. DNA for the CDR3: TGTGCCAGCAGCTCCCCGCGGAAGGACTATGGCTACACCTTC. The chain carries TRBV7-2 and TRBJ1-2, with unresolved D. Germline V lookup: CDR1 SGHTA, CDR2 FQGNSA. This CDR3 is built from 14 residues. V was cut by 4 bases and J by 3 bases, with 12 bases left in between.

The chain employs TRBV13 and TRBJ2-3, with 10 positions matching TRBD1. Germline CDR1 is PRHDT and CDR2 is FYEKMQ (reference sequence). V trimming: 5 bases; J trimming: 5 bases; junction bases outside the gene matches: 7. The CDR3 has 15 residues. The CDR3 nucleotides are TGTGCCAGCAGCCCTGACAGGGGGCAGAAAGATACGCAGTATTTT. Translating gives CASSPDRGQKDTQYF.

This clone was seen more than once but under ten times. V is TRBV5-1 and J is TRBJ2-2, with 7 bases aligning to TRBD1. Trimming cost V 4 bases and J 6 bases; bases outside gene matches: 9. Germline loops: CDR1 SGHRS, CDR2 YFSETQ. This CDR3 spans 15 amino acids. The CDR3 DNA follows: TGCGCCAGCAGCGCTACTGGGGACAGCTCCGGGGAGCTGTTTTTT. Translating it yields CASSATGDSSGELFF.

CDR3 DNA: TGTGCCAGCAGCTTAAGCTACTACACCTTC. This gives the protein CASSLSYYTF. The V gene is TRBV5-8, the J gene TRBJ1-2; D remains unclear. Trimming stripped 2 bases from V and 10 bases from J, with 6 bases between. CDR3 length: 10 residues. CDR1 SGHTS and CDR2 YDEGEE come from the germline V gene.